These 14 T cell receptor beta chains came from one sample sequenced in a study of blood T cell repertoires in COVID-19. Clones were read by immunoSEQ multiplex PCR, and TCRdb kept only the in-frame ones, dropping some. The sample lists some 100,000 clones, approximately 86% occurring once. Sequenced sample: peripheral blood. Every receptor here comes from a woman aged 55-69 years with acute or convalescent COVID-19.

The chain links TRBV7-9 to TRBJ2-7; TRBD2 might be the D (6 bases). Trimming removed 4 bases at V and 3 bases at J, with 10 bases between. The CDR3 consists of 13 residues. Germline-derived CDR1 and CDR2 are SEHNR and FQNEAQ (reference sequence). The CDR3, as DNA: TGTGCCAGCAGCTCGCGGGACTTCTACGAGCAGTACTTC. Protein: CASSSRDFYEQYF. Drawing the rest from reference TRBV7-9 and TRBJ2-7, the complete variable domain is DTGVSQNPRHKITKRGQNVTFRCDPISEHNRLYWYRQTLGQGPEFLTYFQNEAQLEKSRLLSDRFSAERPKGSFSTLEIQRTEQGDSAMYLCASSSRDFYEQYFGPGTRLTVT.

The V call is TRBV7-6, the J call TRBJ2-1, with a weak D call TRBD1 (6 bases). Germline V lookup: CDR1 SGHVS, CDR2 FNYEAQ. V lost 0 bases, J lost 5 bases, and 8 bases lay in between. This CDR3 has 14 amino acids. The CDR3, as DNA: TGTGCCAGCAGCTTAGCGGACAGAAACAATGAGCAGTTCTTC. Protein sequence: CASSLADRNNEQFF.

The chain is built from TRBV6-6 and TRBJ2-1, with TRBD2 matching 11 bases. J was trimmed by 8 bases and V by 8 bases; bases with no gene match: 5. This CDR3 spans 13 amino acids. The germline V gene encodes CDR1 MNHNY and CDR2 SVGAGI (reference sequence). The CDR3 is CASELAGEDEQFF. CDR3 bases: TGTGCCAGCGAACTAGCGGGAGAGGATGAGCAGTTCTTC.

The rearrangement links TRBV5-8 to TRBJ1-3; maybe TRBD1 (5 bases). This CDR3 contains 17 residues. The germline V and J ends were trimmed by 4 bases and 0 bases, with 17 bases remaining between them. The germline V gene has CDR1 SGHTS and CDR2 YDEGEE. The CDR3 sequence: CASSPTHLGGSGNTIYF. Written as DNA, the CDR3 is TGTGCCAGCAGCCCAACCCATCTGGGGGGCTCTGGAAACACCATATATTTT.

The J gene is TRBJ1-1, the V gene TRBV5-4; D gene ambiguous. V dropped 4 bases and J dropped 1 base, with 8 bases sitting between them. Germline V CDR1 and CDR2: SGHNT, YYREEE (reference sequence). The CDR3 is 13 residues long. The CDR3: CASSRTENTEAFF. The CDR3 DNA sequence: TGTGCCAGCAGCCGCACAGAGAACACTGAAGCTTTCTTT.

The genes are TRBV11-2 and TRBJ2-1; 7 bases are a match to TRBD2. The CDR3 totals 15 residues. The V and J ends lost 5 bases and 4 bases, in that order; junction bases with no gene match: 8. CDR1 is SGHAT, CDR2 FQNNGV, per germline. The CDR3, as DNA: TGTGCCAGCAGCCCGCGACTAGCACGGTACAATGAGCAGTTCTTC. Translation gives CASSPRLARYNEQFF.

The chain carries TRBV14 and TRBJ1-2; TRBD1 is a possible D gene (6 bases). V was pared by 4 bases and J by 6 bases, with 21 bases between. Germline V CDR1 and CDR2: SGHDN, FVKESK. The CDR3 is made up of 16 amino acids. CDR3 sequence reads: CASSRLGQSSSDGYTF. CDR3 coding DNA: TGTGCCAGCAGCCGCCTAGGACAGAGTAGCTCCGATGGCTACACCTTC. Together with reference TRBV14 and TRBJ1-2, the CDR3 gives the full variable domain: EAGVTQFPSHSVIEKGQTVTLRCDPISGHDNLYWYRRVMGKEIKFLLHFVKESKQDESGMPNNRFLAERTGGTYSTLKVQPAELEDSGVYFCASSRLGQSSSDGYTFGSGTRLTVV.

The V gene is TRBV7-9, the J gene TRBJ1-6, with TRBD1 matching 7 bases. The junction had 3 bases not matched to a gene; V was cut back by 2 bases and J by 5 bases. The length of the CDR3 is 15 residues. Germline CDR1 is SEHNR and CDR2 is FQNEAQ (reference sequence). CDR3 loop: CASSLSGQDNSPLHF. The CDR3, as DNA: TGTGCCAGCAGCTTAAGCGGACAGGATAATTCACCCCTCCACTTT.

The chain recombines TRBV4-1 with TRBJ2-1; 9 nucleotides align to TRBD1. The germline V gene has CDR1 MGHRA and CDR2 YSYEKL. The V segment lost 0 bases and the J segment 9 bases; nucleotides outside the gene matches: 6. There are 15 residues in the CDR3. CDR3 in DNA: TGCGCCAGCAGCCAAGATGGGACAGGGTTGGGTGAGCAGTTCTTC. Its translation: CASSQDGTGLGEQFF.

CDR3 DNA: TGTGCCAGCAGCCCCCTGAAGGCGGGCACCGGGGAGCTGTTTTTT. Protein: CASSPLKAGTGELFF. The chain joins TRBV5-6 to TRBJ2-2; TRBD2 is a possible D gene (5 bases). CDR1 SGHDT and CDR2 YYEEEE come from the germline V gene. The V end was cut by 4 bases, the J end by 4 bases, with 14 bases between. The CDR3 runs 15 residues.

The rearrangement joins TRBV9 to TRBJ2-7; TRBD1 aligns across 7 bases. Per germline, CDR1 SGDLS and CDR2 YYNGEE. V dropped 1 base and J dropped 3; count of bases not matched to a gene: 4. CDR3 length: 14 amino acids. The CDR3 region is CASSVSDRDYEQYF. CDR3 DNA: TGTGCCAGCAGCGTAAGTGACAGGGACTACGAGCAGTACTTC.

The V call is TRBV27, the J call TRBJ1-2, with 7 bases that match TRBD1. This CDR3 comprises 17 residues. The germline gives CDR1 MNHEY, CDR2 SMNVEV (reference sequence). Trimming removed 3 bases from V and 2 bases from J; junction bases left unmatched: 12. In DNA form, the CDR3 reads TGTGCCAGCAGTTTTGATGGTTGGGGGACAGACAACTATGGCTACACCTTC. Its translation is CASSFDGWGTDNYGYTF.

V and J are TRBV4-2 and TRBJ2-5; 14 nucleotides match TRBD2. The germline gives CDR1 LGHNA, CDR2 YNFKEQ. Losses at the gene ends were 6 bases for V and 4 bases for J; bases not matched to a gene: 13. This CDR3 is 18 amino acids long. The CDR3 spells CASSLTGTSGRAGETQYF. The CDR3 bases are TGTGCCAGCAGTCTCACCGGGACTAGCGGGAGAGCTGGAGAGACCCAGTACTTC.

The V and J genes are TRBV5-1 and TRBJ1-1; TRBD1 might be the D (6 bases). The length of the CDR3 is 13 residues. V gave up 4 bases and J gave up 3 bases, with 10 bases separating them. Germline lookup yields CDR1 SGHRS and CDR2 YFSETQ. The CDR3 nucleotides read TGCGCCAGCAGCCCCAGGACAGACACTGAAGCTTTCTTT. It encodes CASSPRTDTEAFF.